The 32 T cell receptor beta chains presented below share a single source sample, sequenced in a study of blood T cell repertoires in COVID-19. Data came from immunoSEQ multiplex PCR; TCRdb stores just in-frame clones and leaves some out. Altogether more than 65,000 clones are present, around nine tenths being singletons, with the ten largest covering 5% to 5.5%. Specimen: peripheral blood. The receptors were sampled from a man between 60 and 75 years old with acute or convalescent COVID-19.

This clone was counted a few times. This chain connects TRBV18 to TRBJ1-2; 8 bases match TRBD1. Germline CDR1 reads KGHSH; CDR2 reads LQKENI. Trimming removed 3 bases from V and 4 bases from J; junction bases left unmatched: 7. The CDR3 is made up of 15 amino acids. The CDR3 region is CASSPLRDRGYGYTF. The CDR3 DNA reads TGTGCCAGCTCACCCCTTAGAGACAGGGGCTATGGCTACACCTTC. The full variable domain, completed using reference TRBV18 and TRBJ1-2, is NAGVMQNPRHLVRRRGQEARLRCSPMKGHSHVYWYRQLPEEGLKFMVYLQKENIIDESGMPKERFSAEFPKEGPSILRIQQVVRGDSAAYFCASSPLRDRGYGYTFGSGTRLTVV.

This chain connects TRBV18 to TRBJ2-6; 9 bases match TRBD1. Germline values: CDR1 KGHSH, CDR2 LQKENI. The CDR3 covers 17 residues. V gave up 5 bases and J gave up 0 bases; unmatched junction bases: 5. CDR3 amino acids: CASSTTGGFSGANVLTF. CDR3 coding DNA: TGTGCCAGCTCAACGACAGGGGGTTTCTCTGGGGCCAACGTCCTGACTTTC. Looking up the rest from reference TRBV18 and TRBJ2-6 gives the full variable domain: NAGVMQNPRHLVRRRGQEARLRCSPMKGHSHVYWYRQLPEEGLKFMVYLQKENIIDESGMPKERFSAEFPKEGPSILRIQQVVRGDSAAYFCASSTTGGFSGANVLTFGAGSRLTVL.

This chain uses TRBV7-2 with TRBJ2-7; 11 bases match TRBD2. The CDR3 has 18 residues. Germline lookup yields CDR1 SGHTA and CDR2 FQGNSA. The V segment lost 5 bases and the J segment 5 bases; nucleotides outside the gene matches: 17. CDR3 bases: TGTGCCAGCAGCCTAGAGCGGCTAGCGGGGGGAATGGCCCACGAGCAGTACTTC. As protein: CASSLERLAGGMAHEQYF.

The rearrangement joins TRBV6-2 or TRBV6-3 to TRBJ2-4, with 9 bases matching TRBD2. Germline V gene data show CDR1 as MNHEY and CDR2 as SVGEGT. The CDR3 covers 16 residues. J was trimmed by 12 bases and V by 3 bases; bases with no gene match: 15. CDR3: CASSYVAGGAGLSQYF. CDR3 coding DNA: TGTGCCAGCAGTTATGTTGCGGGGGGGGCCGGTCTCTCTCAGTACTTC.

This sequence joins TRBV9 and TRBJ1-1; D unresolved. The CDR3 sequence is 15 residues long. Germline V gives CDR1 SGDLS, CDR2 YYNGEE. Trimming left V 0 bases short and J 6 bases short, with 15 bases between. CDR3 DNA sequence: TGTGCCAGCAGCGTAGACGAGGGATCGTGGGCTGAAGCTTTCTTT. Translation gives CASSVDEGSWAEAFF. The full variable domain, with the rest looked up from reference TRBV9 and TRBJ1-1, is DSGVTQTPKHLITATGQRVTLRCSPRSGDLSVYWYQQSLDQGLQFLIQYYNGEERAKGNILERFSAQQFPDLHSELNLSSLELGDSALYFCASSVDEGSWAEAFFGQGTRLTVV.

This clone is a singleton in its sample. The chain joins TRBV9 to TRBJ2-1; TRBD2 matches 8 bases. V gave up 0 bases and J gave up 5 bases; unmatched junction bases: 7. Germline CDR1 reads SGDLS; CDR2 reads YYNGEE. There are 16 residues in the CDR3. CDR3 protein: CASSVGLTSDNNEQFF. CDR3 in DNA: TGTGCCAGCAGCGTAGGGTTGACTAGCGATAACAATGAGCAGTTCTTC. The full variable domain, its missing parts supplied by reference TRBV9 and TRBJ2-1, is DSGVTQTPKHLITATGQRVTLRCSPRSGDLSVYWYQQSLDQGLQFLIQYYNGEERAKGNILERFSAQQFPDLHSELNLSSLELGDSALYFCASSVGLTSDNNEQFFGPGTRLTVL.

The chain recombines TRBV9 with TRBJ2-4; TRBD1 aligns across 8 bases. Germline lookup yields CDR1 SGDLS and CDR2 YYNGEE. CDR3 length equals 15 residues. J was trimmed by 1 base and V by 3 bases; bases with no gene match: 3. CDR3 sequence: CASSEGQGAKNIQYF. CDR3 nucleotides: TGTGCCAGCAGCGAAGGACAGGGCGCCAAAAACATTCAGTACTTC.

This chain joins TRBV19 and TRBJ1-4, with TRBD1 identical over 7 bases. V trimming: 6 bases; J trimming: 5 bases; junction bases outside the gene matches: 6. The CDR3 is 14 amino acids. Germline assignment: CDR1 LNHDA and CDR2 SQIVND (reference sequence). CDR3 coding DNA: TGTGCCAGTAGCAACAGGGGATTAAATGAAAAACTGTTTTTT. It encodes CASSNRGLNEKLFF.

This clone was detected once. The chain is built from TRBV6-2 or TRBV6-3 and TRBJ1-5, with 7 bases lining up with TRBD1. V gave up 4 bases and J gave up 11 bases; unmatched junction bases: 8. CDR1 is MNHEY and CDR2 is SVGEGT in the germline V gene. The CDR3 contains 13 residues. The CDR3 reads CASSLIDREAQHF. The DNA of the CDR3 is TGTGCCAGCAGTTTAATCGACAGGGAGGCCCAGCATTTT.

The V and J genes are TRBV2 and TRBJ1-4; TRBD1 aligns across 12 bases. This CDR3 spans 15 amino acids. Germline assignment: CDR1 SNHLY and CDR2 FYNNEI. Germline trimming cut 8 bases from V and 2 bases from J; bases unmatched to any gene: 3. The CDR3 sequence: CASGGQGATNEKLFF. The CDR3 DNA reads TGTGCCAGCGGGGGACAGGGGGCGACTAATGAAAAACTGTTTTTT.

The CDR3 DNA is TGTGCCAGCAGCTTGCCTAACTCCTACAATGAGCAGTTCTTC. It codes for CASSLPNSYNEQFF. This rearrangement joins TRBV5-6 to TRBJ2-1; D gene unclear. The CDR3 extends over 14 amino acids. Trimming removed 1 base at V and 0 bases at J, with 5 bases between. Germline-derived CDR1 and CDR2 are SGHDT and YYEEEE.

The chain couples TRBV5-1 to TRBJ2-1; maybe TRBD1 (6 bases). CDR3 length equals 17 residues. The germline V gene has CDR1 SGHRS and CDR2 YFSETQ. Trimming stripped 0 bases from V and 0 bases from J, with 13 bases between. This CDR3 reads CASSLASGVSSYNEQFF. For the CDR3, the DNA is TGCGCCAGCAGCTTGGCGTCAGGGGTAAGCTCCTACAATGAGCAGTTCTTC.

This rearrangement joins TRBV11-2 to TRBJ1-2, with 7 bases aligning to TRBD1. The CDR3 is 11 residues long. Germline CDR1 and CDR2: SGHAT and FQNNGV. With V trimmed by 5 bases and J by 11 bases, 5 bases remained unmatched. CDR3 in DNA: TGTGCCAGCAGCCCCCAGACAGGGTACACCTTC. This sequence encodes CASSPQTGYTF.

J is TRBJ2-5 and V is TRBV19; TRBD2 is a possible D gene (5 bases). Deletions cut 5 bases from V and 5 bases from J, with 6 bases between. This CDR3 region has 11 residues. CDR1 is LNHDA, CDR2 SQIVND, per germline (reference sequence). CDR3 DNA sequence: TGTGCCAGTAGTCCGGGGGAGACCCAGTACTTC. Translated, it gives CASSPGETQYF.

This chain connects TRBV14 to TRBJ2-7, with D maybe TRBD1 (6 bases). Trimming pared 4 bases from V and 2 bases from J, leaving 12 bases between. This CDR3 is built from 14 residues. Germline CDR1 and CDR2: SGHDN and FVKESK. CDR3 amino acids: CASSRTVGTYEQYF. CDR3 DNA sequence: TGTGCCAGCAGCCGGACAGTGGGGACCTACGAGCAGTACTTC.

The rearrangement joins TRBV9 to TRBJ2-1; possibly TRBD2 for D (6 bases). CDR1 is SGDLS and CDR2 is YYNGEE in the germline V gene. V lost 4 bases to trimming and J lost 8 bases, with 13 bases between them. This CDR3 spans 13 amino acids. The CDR3 DNA follows: TGTGCCAGCAGCCCTGGGGGGAGATATGAGCAGTTCTTC. Translated: CASSPGGRYEQFF.

The chain employs TRBV5-4 and TRBJ1-2; D is undetermined. Germline V CDR1 and CDR2: SGHNT, YYREEE (reference sequence). V gave up 4 bases and J gave up 3 bases, with 13 bases separating them. This CDR3 is built from 14 residues. The CDR3 region is CASSPRNEYYGYTF. The CDR3 region has the DNA TGTGCCAGCAGCCCGAGGAACGAATACTATGGCTACACCTTC. Supplemented by reference TRBV5-4 and TRBJ1-2, the full variable domain reads ETGVTQSPTHLIKTRGQQVTLRCSSQSGHNTVSWYQQALGQGPQFIFQYYREEENGRGNFPPRFSGLQFPNYSSELNVNALELDDSALYLCASSPRNEYYGYTFGSGTRLTVV.

This rearrangement joins TRBV11-2 to TRBJ1-3; TRBD1 agrees at 8 bases. Germline trimming cut 2 bases from V and 0 bases from J; bases unmatched to any gene: 3. The germline gives CDR1 SGHAT, CDR2 FQNNGV. The CDR3 consists of 16 residues. The CDR3 protein is CASSLFTGGSGNTIYF. DNA for the CDR3: TGTGCCAGCAGCTTATTCACAGGGGGCTCTGGAAACACCATATATTTT.

V gene TRBV19 combines with J gene TRBJ1-2; a weak D match, TRBD1 (6 bases). CDR1 and CDR2 from the germline V gene are LNHDA and SQIVND (reference sequence). V was cut by 5 bases and J by 6 bases, with 16 bases left in between. This CDR3 has 14 amino acids. The chain's CDR3 is CASSPNSPGDGYTF. CDR3 DNA: TGTGCCAGTAGTCCCAATTCCCCAGGGGATGGCTACACCTTC.

This rearrangement joins TRBV6-2 or TRBV6-3 to TRBJ2-3, with 14 bases fitting TRBD2. The trim removed 4 bases at V and 2 bases at J, leaving 5 bases unmatched. This CDR3 is built from 17 residues. CDR1 MNHEY and CDR2 SVGEGT come from the germline V gene. For the CDR3, the DNA is TGTGCCAGCAGTTCCGGGACTAGCGGGGGTATCACAGATACGCAGTATTTT. It yields the protein CASSSGTSGGITDTQYF.

This clone was seen a single time. CDR3 coding DNA: TGCGCCAGCAGTGAGGTCTGGACTAGCGGGGGCAAAAGAGAGACCCAGTACTTC. This codes for CASSEVWTSGGKRETQYF. V is TRBV10-2 and J is TRBJ2-5, with 13 bases that match TRBD2. V shed 2 bases and J 4 bases; nucleotides not matched to a gene: 10. Looked up from germline, CDR1 is WSHSY and CDR2 is SAAADI. This CDR3 is 18 amino acids long.

This chain connects TRBV18 to TRBJ2-7; 14 positions agree with TRBD2. The CDR3 is made up of 17 amino acids. After removal of 6 bases from V and 3 bases from J, the junction contained 10 bases not matched to a gene. The germline V gene encodes CDR1 KGHSH and CDR2 LQKENI. CDR3 protein: CASSRSGTSGGGYEQYF. CDR3 coding DNA: TGTGCCAGCTCTCGCTCCGGGACTAGCGGGGGAGGCTACGAGCAGTACTTC.

The chain links TRBV9 to TRBJ2-7; TRBD1 matches at 8 bases. This CDR3 contains 14 residues. With V trimmed by 2 bases and J by 3 bases, 4 bases remained unmatched. The V gene's germline CDR1 is SGDLS and CDR2 YYNGEE. CDR3 nucleotide sequence: TGTGCCAGCAGCGTGGGACAGGAGAACTACGAGCAGTACTTC. It specifies CASSVGQENYEQYF.

This chain joins TRBV3-1 (or the pseudogene TRBV3-2) and TRBJ2-2; D perhaps matches TRBD2 (6 bases). Germline lookup yields CDR1 LGHDT and CDR2 YNNKEL (reference sequence). CDR3 length: 14 amino acids. Trimming cost V 3 bases and J 7 bases, with 12 bases left between them. The CDR3 nucleotides are TGTGCCAGCAGCCACGGGGGTTCAGTCGGGGAGCTGTTTTTT. It encodes CASSHGGSVGELFF.

The J gene is TRBJ1-2, the V gene TRBV2; 8 nucleotides agree with TRBD1. Germline CDR1 is SNHLY and CDR2 is FYNNEI. The CDR3 totals 17 residues. V lost 5 bases to trimming and J lost 5 bases; unmatched junction nucleotides: 16. CDR3 loop: CASSPLQGGQFVYGYTF. Here the CDR3 DNA reads TGTGCCAGCAGTCCTCTACAGGGGGGACAGTTTGTGTATGGCTACACCTTC.

The chain carries TRBV6-5 and TRBJ1-4; D is unresolved. V dropped 7 bases and J dropped 8 bases, with 8 bases sitting between them. The germline gives CDR1 MNHEY, CDR2 SVGAGI. The CDR3 loop spans 11 amino acids. CDR3 in amino acids: CASTTQEKLFF. The CDR3 DNA reads TGTGCCAGCACAACCCAGGAAAAACTGTTTTTT.

This chain links TRBV4-3 with TRBJ1-2, with TRBD1 as a possible D gene (6 bases). This CDR3 region has 15 residues. V shed 3 bases and J shed 2 bases, with 13 bases lying between them. Per the germline V gene, CDR1 is LGHNA and CDR2 is YSLEER. The CDR3 sequence is CASSHLWTVNYGYTF. The DNA for the CDR3 is TGCGCCAGCAGCCACCTTTGGACAGTCAACTATGGCTACACCTTC.

The gene calls are TRBV28 and TRBJ1-1, with TRBD1 as a possible D gene (6 bases). Germline V gene sequence: CDR1 MDHEN, CDR2 SYDVKM. The ends were cut back, 7 bases at V and 0 bases at J, with 15 bases in the middle. This CDR3 has 15 amino acids. The CDR3 DNA follows: TGTGCCAGCACCATGACAGGTGCTATGAACACTGAAGCTTTCTTT. This gives the protein CASTMTGAMNTEAFF.

V and J are TRBV12-3 or TRBV12-4 and TRBJ1-2, with TRBD1 identical over 7 bases. The CDR3 runs to 12 residues. The junction had 5 bases not matched to a gene; V was cut back by 6 bases and J by 7 bases. The CDR3 DNA reads TGTGCCAGCAGCTACCCAGGGGGTGGCTACACCTTC. It specifies CASSYPGGGYTF.

Within the sample, this clone is medium-sized. This chain's CDR3 is CASSFSGGAEIDEQYF. The CDR3 region has the DNA TGTGCCAGCAGCTTTAGCGGGGGGGCCGAGATTGACGAGCAGTACTTC. The chain recombines TRBV5-4 with TRBJ2-7, with 11 bases aligning to TRBD2. Germline assignment: CDR1 SGHNT and CDR2 YYREEE (reference sequence). Germline trimming cut 2 bases from V and 5 bases from J; bases unmatched to any gene: 9. This CDR3 is built from 16 residues.

The chain recombines TRBV10-2 with TRBJ2-5; 10 nucleotides line up with TRBD2. V dropped 6 bases and J dropped 4; count of bases not matched to a gene: 8. Per the germline V gene, CDR1 is WSHSY and CDR2 is SAAADI. The CDR3 runs to 15 residues. The CDR3 sequence: CASRLSGGVGETQYF. The CDR3 DNA reads as TGCGCCAGCAGACTCAGCGGGGGGGTCGGAGAGACCCAGTACTTC.

The rearrangement links TRBV6-5 to TRBJ2-2; TRBD1 matches 7 bases. Per germline, CDR1 MNHEY and CDR2 SVGAGI. The V gene end was trimmed by 2 bases and the J gene end by 4 bases; junction bases not matched to a gene: 4. The CDR3 extends over 15 amino acids. The DNA for the CDR3 is TGTGCCAGCAGTTACCGAACAGGGGCCACCGGGGAGCTGTTTTTT. This codes for CASSYRTGATGELFF.